These T cell receptor beta chains were read from a single sample in a study of T cell repertoires in cytomegalovirus infection. TCRdb called the reads again in MiXCR, with one record for every CDR3 protein. Found here are some 920,000 distinct CDR3 sequences, approximately 30% of them singletons; the top ten hold around 15%. No antigen has been assigned to these receptors. The material was cultured CD8+ T cells from PBMCs, obtained from culture after CMV antigen stimulation. The receptors originated from a human donor in good health (CMV status not recorded). Some clones in this sample may be carry-over from other donors' samples. Both conserved end residues are part of each CDR3. Each record gives: J gene, D gene, clone size, V gene, CDR3 protein, CDR3 DNA. The D gene is left open where the match is weak. Size tells how often a clone was seen (once, few, many) or the class of an expanded clone, and some rows leave it out.

TRBJ1-3,.,few,TRBV4-3,CASSQVQLRGNTIYF,TGCGCCAGCAGCCAAGTTCAGTTACGGGGAAACACCATATATTTT
TRBJ1-6,TRBD1,.,TRBV19,CASGQASPLHF,TGTGCCAGCGGACAGGCCTCACCCCTCCACTTT
TRBJ1-1,.,few,TRBV4-1,CASSQDGGLVPNAEAFF,TGCGCCAGCAGCCAAGATGGGGGGCTAGTTCCCAACGCTGAAGCTTTCTTT
TRBJ1-1,TRBD1,.,TRBV7-9,CASSGQGARTEAFF,TGTGCCAGCAGCGGACAGGGGGCGCGTACTGAAGCTTTCTTT
TRBJ1-1,.,.,TRBV7-2,CASSLVGAGPEAFF,TGTGCCAGCAGCTTAGTGGGGGCAGGTCCTGAAGCTTTCTTT
TRBJ2-1,.,.,TRBV7-9,CASSPKGGPYEQFF,TGTGCCAGCAGCCCAAAGGGGGGGCCCTATGAGCAGTTCTTC
TRBJ1-1,.,many,TRBV12-3/TRBV12-4,CASSPPSLNTEAFF,TGTGCCAGCAGTCCGCCCAGCCTGAACACTGAAGCTTTCTTT
TRBJ1-2,.,.,TRBV12-3/TRBV12-4,CASGGTYGYTF,TGTGCCAGCGGGGGCACCTATGGCTACACCTTC
TRBJ2-2,.,.,TRBV19,CASEGEGVTGELFF,TGTGCCAGTGAAGGGGAGGGGGTCACCGGGGAGCTGTTTTTT
TRBJ1-2,.,few,TRBV27,CASSLSNSPFYGYTF,TGTGCCAGCAGTTTATCAAACAGCCCTTTCTATGGCTACACCTTC
TRBJ2-7,TRBD1,.,TRBV6-1,CASSEFRVDRAGEQYF,TGTGCCAGCAGTGAATTTCGGGTGGACAGGGCGGGAGAGCAGTACTTC
TRBJ1-2,.,.,TRBV5-4,CASSLEQPRYGYTF,TGTGCCAGCAGCTTGGAGCAGCCCCGGTACGGCTACACCTTC
TRBJ1-1,.,.,TRBV5-1,CASSSWGDSEAFF,TGCGCCAGCAGCTCGTGGGGAGACTCTGAAGCTTTCTTT
TRBJ1-2,.,many,TRBV7-2,CASSLPGHSRDGYTF,TGTGCCAGCAGTTTGCCGGGACACTCAAGAGACGGCTACACCTTC
TRBJ2-1,.,few,TRBV7-3,CASSLRHNEQFF,TGTGCCAGCAGCCTACGTCACAATGAGCAGTTCTTC
TRBJ2-3,TRBD2,few,TRBV27,CASSLGTSFTDTQYF,TGTGCCAGCAGTTTAGGGACTAGCTTTACAGATACGCAGTATTTT
TRBJ2-3,.,few,TRBV6-2/TRBV6-3,CASSYKNEPSTDTQYF,TGTGCCAGCAGTTACAAGAATGAACCAAGCACAGATACGCAGTATTTT
TRBJ2-3,TRBD2,few,TRBV6-1,CASPRLSGETDTQYF,TGTGCCAGCCCCCGCCTCAGCGGGGAGACAGATACGCAGTATTTT
TRBJ2-5,.,.,TRBV7-6,CASSLGLGQGETQYF,TGTGCCAGCAGCTTAGGCTTAGGGCAGGGAGAGACCCAGTACTTC
TRBJ2-1,.,few,TRBV6-1,CASSAYDRNEQFF,TGTGCCAGCAGTGCCTACGACCGGAATGAGCAGTTCTTC
TRBJ2-5,TRBD1,.,TRBV7-6,CASIRDAGGTQYF,TGTGCCAGCATCCGGGACGCAGGGGGGACCCAGTACTTC
TRBJ2-1,TRBD2,many,TRBV7-9,CASRSGTSGVNEQFF,TGTGCCAGCAGATCTGGGACTAGCGGGGTCAATGAGCAGTTCTTC
TRBJ1-2,.,.,TRBV13,CASSLGPAVTYGYTF,TGTGCCAGCAGCTTAGGCCCGGCCGTCACTTATGGCTACACCTTC
TRBJ1-5,.,.,TRBV6-6,CASSYSRREGDLHF,TGTGCCAGCAGTTACTCACGGCGGGAGGGCGATCTGCATTTT
TRBJ1-1,TRBD1,.,TRBV7-2,CASSYTGGWTEAFF,TGTGCCAGCAGCTATACAGGGGGCTGGACTGAAGCTTTCTTT
TRBJ2-5,.,few,TRBV7-9,CASSNGQELQETQYF,TGTGCCAGCAGCAACGGCCAGGAGCTTCAAGAGACCCAGTACTTC
TRBJ1-3,.,few,TRBV27,CASSRGGTGNTIYF,TGTGCCAGCAGCAGAGGGGGGACTGGAAACACCATATATTTT
TRBJ2-3,TRBD2,few,TRBV6-1,CASSGFSGGAEDTQYF,TGTGCCAGCAGTGGGTTTAGCGGGGGGGCGGAAGATACGCAGTATTTT
TRBJ2-6,.,many,TRBV24-1,CATSDSLPAGSSGANVLTF,TGTGCCACCAGTGATTCTCTTCCCGCAGGGAGCTCTGGGGCCAACGTCCTGACTTTC
TRBJ1-5,.,.,TRBV27,CASSLGSRNQPQHF,TGTGCCAGCAGTTTAGGCAGCCGCAATCAGCCCCAGCATTTT
TRBJ1-5,.,few,TRBV7-3,CASSYPQGQLNQPQHF,TGTGCCAGCAGCTACCCCCAAGGACAACTAAATCAGCCCCAGCATTTT
TRBJ1-1,.,.,TRBV5-1,CASSLALDTEAFF,TGCGCCAGCAGCTTGGCCTTAGACACTGAAGCTTTCTTT
TRBJ2-2,.,many,TRBV7-8,CASSLEGYHGELFF,TGTGCCAGCAGCTTAGAGGGTTACCACGGGGAGCTGTTTTTT
TRBJ2-1,.,few,TRBV24-1,CATSRGANEQFF,TGTGCCACCTCTCGGGGGGCCAATGAGCAGTTCTTC
TRBJ1-4,.,.,TRBV6-5,CASGHGPGGEKLFF,TGTGCCAGCGGGCATGGCCCCGGGGGGGAAAAACTGTTTTTT
TRBJ2-2,.,few,TRBV29-1,CSVSPLDSVTNTGELFF,TGCAGCGTTTCCCCCCTGGATAGCGTCACGAACACCGGGGAGCTGTTTTTT
TRBJ2-3,TRBD1,.,TRBV12-3/TRBV12-4,CASSLAHRGTRPDTQYF,TGTGCCAGCAGTTTAGCGCACAGGGGAACGCGGCCAGATACGCAGTATTTT
TRBJ2-3,.,many,TRBV5-1,CASSLGQGSDTQYF,TGCGCCAGCAGCTTGGGGCAGGGATCAGATACGCAGTATTTT
TRBJ2-3,.,.,TRBV11-2,CASSLGSSGVSDTQYF,TGTGCCAGCAGCTTAGGTAGTTCGGGTGTGTCAGATACGCAGTATTTT
TRBJ2-3,.,.,TRBV7-9,CASSLSDRVDTQYF,TGTGCCAGCAGCTTATCAGATCGAGTGGATACGCAGTATTTT
TRBJ2-1,.,.,TRBV11-3,CASSSRRAQWEQFF,TGTGCCAGCAGCTCCCGCCGGGCTCAGTGGGAGCAGTTCTTC
TRBJ2-3,.,.,TRBV25-1,CASSEYFYFDRGTPDTQYF,TGTGCCAGCAGTGAATATTTCTACTTCGATCGGGGTACCCCAGATACGCAGTATTTT
TRBJ2-4,.,.,TRBV15,CATSSLPPSAKNIQYF,TGTGCCACCAGCTCACTCCCTCCTAGCGCCAAAAACATTCAGTACTTC
TRBJ1-2,TRBD1,.,TRBV29-1,CSDLTGNGYTF,TGCAGCGATTTGACAGGGAATGGCTACACCTTC
TRBJ2-7,TRBD1,.,TRBV20-1,CSARAVRDRGPYEQYF,TGCAGTGCTAGAGCAGTCCGGGACAGGGGGCCATACGAGCAGTACTTC
TRBJ2-3,TRBD2,.,TRBV11-2,CASSTSGGASDTQYF,TGTGCCAGCAGCACTAGCGGGGGGGCCTCAGATACGCAGTATTTT